The 31 T cell receptor beta chains in this list originate from one sample, sequenced in a study. One entry per CDR3 protein, called by TCRdb with MiXCR from the reads. The table includes some 15,000 distinct CDR3 sequences, around 35% detected once. The sequenced sample consisted of blood. The receptors come from a human donor.

The gene calls are TRBV6-2 or TRBV6-3 and TRBJ2-1; no clear D gene. Germline-derived CDR1 and CDR2 are MNHEY and SVGEGT. The CDR3 runs to 9 residues. V was pared by 9 bases and J by 5 bases, with 2 bases between. CDR3 nucleotides: TGTGCCAGAGACAATGAGCAGTTCTTC. As protein: CARDNEQFF.

This clonotype was detected ten times or more. CDR3 sequence reads: CASSPLAGTGLSPQHF. In nucleotides, the CDR3 is TGTGCCAGCTCACCACTGGCCGGGACAGGGCTTTCGCCCCAGCATTTT. The V and J genes are TRBV18 and TRBJ1-5, with 9 nucleotides matching TRBD1. Germline values: CDR1 KGHSH, CDR2 LQKENI. The CDR3 covers 16 residues. V lost 1 base to trimming and J lost 9 bases; unmatched junction nucleotides: 10. Based on the CDR3 plus reference TRBV18 and TRBJ1-5, the full variable domain is NAGVMQNPRHLVRRRGQEARLRCSPMKGHSHVYWYRQLPEEGLKFMVYLQKENIIDESGMPKERFSAEFPKEGPSILRIQQVVRGDSAAYFCASSPLAGTGLSPQHFGDGTRLSIL.

This clonotype was counted ten times or more. This chain uses TRBV9 with TRBJ2-1; perhaps TRBD2 as D (6 bases). This CDR3 has 15 amino acids. The ends were cut back, 0 bases at V and 7 bases at J, with 14 bases in the middle. The V gene's germline CDR1 is SGDLS and CDR2 YYNGEE. The CDR3 sequence is CASSVVGLPTNEQFF. The CDR3 DNA follows: TGTGCCAGCAGCGTAGTGGGACTTCCAACAAATGAGCAGTTCTTC.

This clonotype is termed medium-sized. This rearrangement joins TRBV4-3 to TRBJ2-3; weak D call: TRBD2 (6 bases). Trimming took 1 base from V and 3 from J, leaving 11 bases between them. From germline, CDR1 is LGHNA and CDR2 YSLEER. This CDR3 has 15 residues. The CDR3 reads CASSQVLSGTDTQYF. CDR3 bases: TGCGCCAGCAGCCAAGTACTTAGCGGAACAGATACGCAGTATTTT.

This clonotype is deemed medium-sized. The V gene is TRBV4-3, the J gene TRBJ2-1; the match to TRBD2 covers 8 bases. This CDR3 has 16 amino acids. V was clipped by 0 bases and J by 7 bases; unmatched bases: 8. Per the germline V gene, CDR1 is LGHNA and CDR2 is YSLEER. CDR3 in amino acids: CASSQEWRPSGNEQFF. The DNA of the CDR3 is TGCGCCAGCAGCCAAGAATGGAGGCCTAGCGGGAATGAGCAGTTCTTC.

This clonotype was found a few times. A clone one base away is much larger, so this may be a read error. The chain is built from TRBV4-2 and TRBJ2-5, with TRBD1 as a possible D gene (6 bases). V gave up 2 bases and J gave up 2 bases, with 15 bases separating them. This CDR3 has 16 amino acids. Per the germline V gene, CDR1 is LGHNA and CDR2 is YNFKEQ. The CDR3 sequence is CASSQYVRGGQETQYF. The CDR3 DNA reads TGTGCCAGCAGCCAATATGTCAGGGGCGGACAAGAGACCCAGTACTTC.

A few counts support this clonotype. This chain uses TRBV4-3 with TRBJ2-2; 7 nucleotides align to TRBD1. V was pared by 1 base and J by 6 bases, with 2 bases of the junction left unmatched. The length of the CDR3 is 14 residues. From germline, CDR1 is LGHNA and CDR2 YSLEER. Here the CDR3 DNA reads TGCGCCAGCAGCCAAGGCGACAGGGCCGGGGAGCTGTTTTTT. This codes for CASSQGDRAGELFF.

This clonotype was picked up many times. The V call is TRBV20-1, the J call TRBJ1-2; D ambiguous. This CDR3 has 13 amino acids. CDR1 is DFQATT and CDR2 is SNEGSKA in the germline V gene (reference sequence). Trimming stripped 3 bases from V and 5 bases from J, with 13 bases between. The CDR3 DNA follows: TGCAGTGCTAGTGACTCCGAGGCATATGGCTACACCTTC. Translated, it gives CSASDSEAYGYTF.

Relative to its sample, this clonotype is medium-sized. V usage is TRBV20-1 and J usage is TRBJ2-7; D remains unclear. The V and J ends lost 0 bases and 5 bases respectively, with 8 bases between them. The CDR3 is 12 amino acids. Germline CDR1 reads DFQATT; CDR2 reads SNEGSKA (reference sequence). The CDR3 DNA reads as TGCAGTGCTAGAGATCCAGTGAACGAGCAGTACTTC. It is translated as CSARDPVNEQYF.

This clonotype was counted a few times. The gene calls are TRBV18 and TRBJ1-1; D might be TRBD1 (6 bases). Trimming took 2 bases from V and 5 from J, leaving 15 bases between them. The CDR3 spans 15 residues. Germline V gene data show CDR1 as KGHSH and CDR2 as LQKENI. This CDR3 is CASSPAQGDLTEAFF. The DNA for the CDR3 is TGTGCCAGCTCACCAGCACAGGGTGATCTGACTGAAGCTTTCTTT.

Ten or more counts support this clonotype. The chain recombines TRBV29-1 with TRBJ2-1, with TRBD2 matching over 11 bases. Germline CDR1 and CDR2: SQVTM and ANQGSEA. The ends lost 3 bases at V and 5 bases at J; junction bases unmatched: 15. The CDR3 spans 18 residues. CDR3 amino acids: CSVEGTSGSTTFNNEQFF. The CDR3 DNA is TGCAGCGTTGAGGGGACTAGCGGCTCAACAACCTTTAACAATGAGCAGTTCTTC.

This chain connects TRBV4-2 to TRBJ1-2; D is uncertain. Trimming shortened V by 0 bases and J by 2 bases, and 10 bases separated the two germline ends. CDR1 and CDR2 from the germline V gene are LGHNA and YNFKEQ. The CDR3 covers 15 residues. CDR3 in amino acids: CASSQDGQRNYGYTF. The CDR3 region has the DNA TGTGCCAGCAGCCAAGACGGGCAGAGAAACTATGGCTACACCTTC.

This clonotype was counted a few times. The V call is TRBV18, the J call TRBJ2-7; tentatively, D is TRBD1 (5 bases). From germline, CDR1 is KGHSH and CDR2 LQKENI. V gave up 1 base and J gave up 6 bases, with 13 bases separating them. CDR3 length: 14 residues. The CDR3 here is CASSPRVGQGEQYF. The CDR3 DNA reads as TGTGCCAGCTCACCACGGGTGGGGCAGGGCGAGCAGTACTTC.

This clonotype was seen only a few times. This chain joins TRBV4-3 and TRBJ2-7; TRBD2 aligns across 7 bases. The CDR3 contains 16 residues. The germline CDR1 and CDR2 sequences are LGHNA and YSLEER. After removal of 4 bases from V and 1 base from J, the junction contained 10 bases not matched to a gene. CDR3 residues: CASSLDPGAGSYEQYF. CDR3 DNA: TGCGCCAGCAGCCTAGACCCGGGAGCGGGGTCCTACGAGCAGTACTTC.

This clonotype is medium-sized in the sample. The V call is TRBV4-3, the J call TRBJ2-1; 8 nucleotides align to TRBD2. V shed 2 bases and J 4 bases; nucleotides not matched to a gene: 4. Germline loops: CDR1 LGHNA, CDR2 YSLEER. The CDR3 is 15 amino acids. The chain's CDR3 is CASSQPSGGYNEQFF. In DNA, the CDR3 is TGCGCCAGCAGCCAACCCTCGGGAGGGTACAATGAGCAGTTCTTC.

This clonotype was recorded many times. The chain carries TRBV4-2 and TRBJ1-1; 7 nucleotides match TRBD1. CDR3 size: 16 residues. V shed 1 base, J shed 9 bases, and the junction held 14 bases outside the gene matches. CDR1 LGHNA and CDR2 YNFKEQ come from the germline V gene. CDR3 nucleotides: TGTGCCAGCAGCCAAGCCGCCGGGACAGTTGAGGGAAAAGCTTTCTTT. Protein: CASSQAAGTVEGKAFF.

This clonotype was picked up many times. This chain links TRBV19 with TRBJ1-1; D is undetermined. V dropped 0 bases and J dropped 5 bases, with 10 bases sitting between them. Germline V gene sequence: CDR1 LNHDA, CDR2 SQIVND (reference sequence). The CDR3 loop spans 14 amino acids. The CDR3 protein is CASSIDLVGTEAFF. The CDR3 nucleotides read TGTGCCAGTAGTATAGATCTCGTTGGGACTGAAGCTTTCTTT. Full variable domain (missing parts from reference TRBV19 and TRBJ1-1): DGGITQSPKYLFRKEGQNVTLSCEQNLNHDAMYWYRQDPGQGLRLIYYSQIVNDFQKGDIAEGYSVSREKKESFPLTVTSAQKNPTAFYLCASSIDLVGTEAFFGQGTRLTVV.

This clonotype was seen repeatedly, ten times or more. The chain links TRBV29-1 to TRBJ2-5; no reliable D call. Germline CDR1 is SQVTM and CDR2 is ANQGSEA. The ends were cut back, 1 base at V and 5 bases at J, with 11 bases in the middle. This CDR3 has 13 residues. CDR3 in amino acids: CSVEGRLLETQYF. Written as DNA, the CDR3 is TGCAGCGTTGAAGGTAGACTCCTGGAGACCCAGTACTTC.

The chain carries TRBV20-1 and TRBJ2-1; possible D gene TRBD1, 6 bases. This CDR3 is built from 14 residues. The V gene lost 6 bases and the J gene lost 1 base, with 13 bases spanning the gap. Germline V gene lookup returns CDR1 DFQATT and CDR2 SNEGSKA (reference sequence). The CDR3 DNA sequence: TGCAGTGCCTACAGGGCCGTATCCTACAATGAGCAGTTCTTC. It specifies CSAYRAVSYNEQFF.

The sample holds many counts of this clonotype. The chain carries TRBV4-3 and TRBJ1-6, with a possible D match to TRBD1 (6 bases). Germline V gene sequence: CDR1 LGHNA, CDR2 YSLEER. The V end lost 0 bases, the J end lost 7 bases, and 10 bases lay between the germline ends. This CDR3 contains 15 residues. The CDR3 coding sequence is TGCGCCAGCAGCCAAGACGGGGGGGCGAATTCACCCCTCCACTTT. Translation: CASSQDGGANSPLHF.

By share, this clonotype counts as medium-sized (0.01 to 0.1%). The V gene is TRBV30, the J gene TRBJ1-2; no clear D gene. V lost 2 bases and J 7 bases, leaving 17 bases between the germline ends. Germline CDR1 GTSNPN, CDR2 SVGIG (reference sequence). This CDR3 region has 14 residues. The CDR3 protein is CAWSQPPNVLGYTF. The CDR3 DNA reads TGTGCCTGGAGTCAGCCCCCAAACGTCCTTGGCTACACCTTC. Complete variable domain (other parts from reference TRBV30 and TRBJ1-2): SQTIHQWPATLVQPVGSPLSLECTVEGTSNPNLYWYRQAAGRGLQLLFYSVGIGQISSEVPQNLSASRPQDRQFILSSKKLLLSDSGFYLCAWSQPPNVLGYTFGSGTRLTVV.

Judged by abundance, this clonotype is medium-sized (0.01 to 0.1%). This chain links TRBV4-3 with TRBJ2-2; D may be TRBD1 or TRBD2 (5 bases each). CDR3 length: 17 residues. The V end lost 0 bases, the J end lost 0 bases, and 11 bases lay between the germline ends. Germline values: CDR1 LGHNA, CDR2 YSLEER. CDR3: CASSQDLGEPNTGELFF. CDR3 DNA sequence: TGCGCCAGCAGCCAAGATTTGGGGGAACCGAACACCGGGGAGCTGTTTTTT.

The table lists this clonotype with a few counts. It may be a read error: a sequence one base away is much more abundant. V gene TRBV20-1 combines with J gene TRBJ2-7; tentative D call: TRBD2 (5 bases). There are 15 residues in the CDR3. CDR1 DFQATT and CDR2 SNEGSKA come from the germline V gene (reference sequence). V lost 3 bases and J 7 bases, leaving 22 bases between the germline ends. CDR3 in DNA: TGCAGTGCTAGTAAATTAGGGAGCTCCTACAATGAGCAGTACTTC. The encoded protein is CSASKLGSSYNEQYF.

This chain joins TRBV14 and TRBJ2-5; D is tentatively TRBD1 or TRBD2 (6 bases each). V lost 1 base and J 4 bases, leaving 13 bases between the germline ends. CDR1 and CDR2 from the germline V gene are SGHDN and FVKESK. This CDR3 is built from 15 residues. The chain's CDR3 is CASSQVGGGRETQYF. In nucleotides, the CDR3 is TGTGCCAGCAGCCAAGTAGGGGGAGGACGAGAGACCCAGTACTTC. Drawing the rest from reference TRBV14 and TRBJ2-5, the complete variable domain is EAGVTQFPSHSVIEKGQTVTLRCDPISGHDNLYWYRRVMGKEIKFLLHFVKESKQDESGMPNNRFLAERTGGTYSTLKVQPAELEDSGVYFCASSQVGGGRETQYFGPGTRLLVL.

On this clonotype itself: This may be a read error, as it is one base from a much larger clone. This likely comes from a read error, as the CDR3 has no conserved phenylalanine or tryptophan at its end. This chain uses TRBV7-2 with TRBJ1-4; D might be TRBD1 (6 bases). The CDR3 covers 16 residues. The V end lost 1 base, the J end lost 11 bases, and 20 bases lay between the germline ends. The V gene's germline CDR1 is SGHTA and CDR2 FQGNSA. This CDR3 is CASSLGHGRGGWKLFL. The CDR3 nucleotides are TGTGCCAGCAGCTTAGGGCACGGCAGGGGCGGTTGGAAACTGTTTTTA.

The chain combines TRBV7-6 with TRBJ2-7; 7 positions agree with TRBD2. CDR3 length: 16 residues. Germline values: CDR1 SGHVS, CDR2 FNYEAQ. Trimming removed 0 bases from V and 0 bases from J; junction bases left unmatched: 5. The CDR3 nucleotides are TGTGCCAGCAGCTTAGCGTTCCGCGGGAGCTCCTACGAGCAGTACTTC. Protein: CASSLAFRGSSYEQYF.

This clonotype was picked up many times. The CDR3 spells CASSQDLDSNQPQHF. The CDR3 nucleotides read TGCGCCAGCAGCCAAGATCTGGACAGCAATCAGCCCCAGCATTTT. The chain has TRBV4-3 and TRBJ1-5; D unresolved. V was pared by 0 bases and J by 1 base, with 7 bases between. This CDR3 spans 15 amino acids. Germline V gene data show CDR1 as LGHNA and CDR2 as YSLEER.

By share, this clonotype counts as medium-sized (0.01 to 0.1%). The rearrangement joins TRBV4-2 to TRBJ2-1; the D gene is possibly TRBD2 (6 bases). The CDR3 runs 15 residues. The germline CDR1 and CDR2 sequences are LGHNA and YNFKEQ. Trimming took off 0 bases at V and 8 bases at J, with 14 bases between the two ends. In DNA form, the CDR3 reads TGTGCCAGCAGCCAAGAAGAGGCTAGCGTCGATGAGCAGTTCTTC. Translating it yields CASSQEEASVDEQFF.

The V and J genes are TRBV28 and TRBJ2-4; the match to TRBD1 covers 7 bases. After removal of 5 bases from V and 4 bases from J, the junction contained 11 bases not matched to a gene. CDR3 length: 16 residues. From germline, CDR1 is MDHEN and CDR2 SYDVKM. The CDR3 DNA reads as TGTGCCAGCAGTGAAGCGTTGACAGGGTTTAAAAACATTCAGTACTTC. This codes for CASSEALTGFKNIQYF.

This clonotype was found a few times. A much larger clonotype is one base distant, so this may be a read error. This chain links TRBV4-2 with TRBJ2-7; TRBD1 matches 7 bases. CDR1 is LGHNA, CDR2 YNFKEQ, per germline. The CDR3 is made up of 14 amino acids. J lost 7 bases, V lost 4 bases, and 10 bases had no gene match. DNA of the CDR3: TGTGCCAGCAGCCGATCCGGGACAGAGAAGGAGCAGTACTTC. Translation: CASSRSGTEKEQYF.

About this clonotype itself: This may come from a read error, since a much larger clone is one base off. The chain is built from TRBV29-1 and TRBJ2-7; 7 bases are a match to TRBD1. With V trimmed by 1 base and J by 4 bases, 7 bases remained unmatched. CDR3 length: 14 residues. Germline V gene sequence: CDR1 SQVTM, CDR2 ANQGSEA. This CDR3 is CSVEATGKYYEQYF. CDR3 in DNA: TGCAGCGTTGAAGCGACAGGGAAGTATTACGAGCAGTACTTC.